This record looks at one T cell receptor beta chain sequence and its context. The antigen is unknown. This sample was taken from a study of Ad26.COV2.S vaccination and SARS-CoV-2 variants. Study outcomes and limitations: Post-vaccination spike-specific CD8+ and CD4+ T cell responses reportedly had substantial breadth. The TCR-based breadth and depth measures might underestimate overall T cell responses.

Clones were read by immunoSEQ multiplex PCR, and TCRdb kept only the in-frame ones, dropping some. The table lists 85,000 to 95,000 clones, roughly 84% of them singletons. The sequence derives from a human donor who had recovered from COVID-19. This specimen consisted of peripheral blood, obtained after recovery from COVID-19.

The CDR3 loop reads CASSLPPRASSRTDTQYF. Here the CDR3 DNA reads TGTGCCAGCAGTTTACCCCCCCGAGCTAGCTCTCGCACAGATACGCAGTATTTT. V and J are TRBV28 and TRBJ2-3, with a weak D call TRBD2 (5 bases). Germline CDR1 reads MDHEN; CDR2 reads SYDVKM. The CDR3 is made up of 18 amino acids. The V end lost 2 bases, the J end lost 1 base, and 19 bases lay between the germline ends. The variable domain in full, completed from reference TRBV28 and TRBJ2-3, reads DVKVTQSSRYLVKRTGEKVFLECVQDMDHENMFWYRQDPGLGLRLIYFSYDVKMKEKGDIPEGYSVSREKKERFSLILESASTNQTSMYLCASSLPPRASSRTDTQYFGPGTRLTVL.